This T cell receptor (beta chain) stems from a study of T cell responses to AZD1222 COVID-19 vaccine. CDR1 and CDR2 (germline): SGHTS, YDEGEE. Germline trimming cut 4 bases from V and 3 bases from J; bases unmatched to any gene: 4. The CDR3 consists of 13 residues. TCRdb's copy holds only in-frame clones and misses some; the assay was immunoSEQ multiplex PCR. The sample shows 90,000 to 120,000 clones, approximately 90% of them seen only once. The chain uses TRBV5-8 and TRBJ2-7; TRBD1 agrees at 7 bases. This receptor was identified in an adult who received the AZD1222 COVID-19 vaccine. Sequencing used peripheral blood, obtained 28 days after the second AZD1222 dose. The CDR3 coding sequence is TGTGCCAGCAGCACCGACAGGGACTACGAGCAGTACTTC. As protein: CASSTDRDYEQYF.